This T cell receptor beta chain was obtained from a study of blood T cell repertoires in COVID-19. Study summary: Acute and convalescent COVID-19 specimens originated in the United States, Italy and Spain. PBMCs, B-cell-depleted T cells, or T cells provided the cDNA or gDNA that made up the material.

The sample holds a few counts of this clone. In the original processing: Using reference gene primer amplification, nucleated cell counts were estimated. Assay used: immunoSEQ multiplex PCR; TCRdb lists only in-frame clones, some missing. That table furnishes V, J and clone size, whereas the DNA furnished D and trimming. Here the sample spans 70,000 to 95,000 clones, around four fifths being singletons. CDR3 length: 17 residues. CDR1 and CDR2 (germline): SGHAT, FQNNGV. The ends lost 4 bases at V and 5 bases at J; junction bases unmatched: 8. This clonotype was sampled from a human donor in a cohort sampled during active COVID-19. Sequenced: peripheral blood. This rearrangement joins TRBV11-2 to TRBJ2-3; 14 bases agree with TRBD2. The CDR3 nucleotides read TGTGCCAGCAGCTCGCCCGGACTAGCGGGGGGCGGAGATACGCAGTATTTT. Protein: CASSSPGLAGGGDTQYF.